This T cell receptor (beta chain) was recorded in a study of T cells expressing NK-cell markers. Across the study: The eight sequenced donors comprised seven who were HCMV-seropositive and one who was seronegative.

Reprocessing the 5' RACE reads, TCRdb reports a single entry for every CDR3 protein and omits DNA. The sample totals about 260,000 distinct CDR3 sequences; its top ten clones hold 0.39%. The CDR3 sequence is 17 residues long. The source of this sequence is a man between 18 and 29 years old in good health. The J gene is TRBJ2-5, the V gene TRBV12-3 or TRBV12-4; the D gene TCRdb calls, TRBD1, cannot be checked with no DNA. Sequencing used blood T cells: a sorted CD56 or NKG2C T cell subset, CD4+ or CD8+ T cells, or bulk PBMC T cells (not recorded which). The CDR3 reads CASSPGRSLWGGETQYF.